This TCR beta chain is from a study of blood T cell repertoires in COVID-19 (dated by TCRdb to 2019 to 2021). Context from the whole study: Samples covering the acute and convalescent phases of COVID-19 were provided by collaborators in the United States, Italy and Spain. The prospective study material was composed of cDNA or gDNA derived from T cells, B-cell-depleted T cells, or PBMCs. The dataset comprised deeply sampled blood TCRbeta repertoires from subjects exposed to, actively infected with, or recovered from COVID-19. The repertoires were released in a freely available public database intended as a resource for research on the immune response to SARS-CoV-2. The samples were drawn from the first 160 participants of the ongoing ImmuneRACE study and from over a thousand subjects provided by 6 global collaborators. Sample metadata almost always included a de-identified subject ID, COVID-19 status, age in years and sex. HLA class I and class II types, where available, came from metadata supplied by the sample provider rather than from assay-based typing. Results the study describes overall, beyond this receptor: How much clinical and demographic metadata was included differed by source and by participant, and the metadata was provided uncurated.

Trimming at the junction amounts to 2 bases on V and 5 bases on J, and the germline ends lie 13 bases apart. Taken from cysteine to phenylalanine, the CDR3 has 15 residues. Only the CDR3 part of the read is kept: 45 bases, read in frame from the first base. The germline V gene supplies CDR1 MGHRA and CDR2 YSYEKL. This clone was picked up a small number of times. Its antigen has not been determined. No base qualities exist here, and no much larger clone lies one base off it. The immunoSEQ Assay, a bias-controlled multiplex PCR, was used to amplify TCRbeta CDR3 regions from genomic DNA. The original pipeline was this. Nucleated cell counts per sample were estimated from amplification of reference gene primers within the assay. Sequence reads were collapsed and filtered to measure the absolute abundance of every unique TCRbeta CDR3 rearrangement. For each sample, productive Simpson clonality was calculated as the square root of Simpson's diversity index across productive rearrangements. TCRdb re-hosts the immuneACCESS table, in-frame sequences only. Its copies lack some clones; in the studies checked, an unresolved V gene accounts for under half of them, and the cause for the rest is not known. Clone size and V and J calls were adopted from that table, with D and trimming inferred from the DNA. The sample profile shows some 250,000 clones; approximately 84% of them were found once. Roughly 3.3% of the sample rests with the top ten.

Enrolling through a virtual design, the prospective study's participants ranged in age from about 18 to 89 years and lived across about two dozen United States geographic areas. To assign participants to cohorts, the prospective study relied on clinical history that participants themselves reported in a screening survey and a study questionnaire. In the prospective study, mobile phlebotomists collected whole blood, serum and a nasopharyngeal or oropharyngeal swab from each participant. Over a roughly 2-month period, participants in the prospective study had the option of providing additional blood draws and questionnaires. Before DNA extraction, blood samples from the prospective study were shipped at room temperature or frozen.

The sequence is built from TRBV4-1 and TRBJ2-1, with TRBD1 tentatively as D gene (6 bases match). The specimen was PBMCs or T cells enriched from blood (not recorded which). The receptor's source is a woman between 35 and 50 years old with acute COVID-19. CDR3 region: CASSQQDSLNNEQFF. The nucleotide sequence reads TGCGCCAGCAGCCAACAGGACAGCCTCAACAATGAGCAGTTCTTC.